What follows describes a single T cell receptor (beta chain). As handled by the study authors: It was from reference gene primer amplification that nucleated cell counts were estimated. Sequencing used immunoSEQ multiplex PCR; TCRdb keeps in-frame clones, though not all of them. Clone size and V and J calls were adopted from that table, with D and trimming inferred from the DNA. The table includes more than 70,000 clones, 86% detected once. These data come from a study of blood T cell repertoires in COVID-19. Study as a whole: The study drew acute and convalescent COVID-19 samples from the United States, Italy and Spain. PBMCs, B-cell-depleted T cells, or T cells were the source of the cDNA or gDNA that made up the material.

The CDR3 is 15 amino acids. The clonotype was recovered from a woman aged 80 or older with acute or convalescent COVID-19. This chain connects TRBV21-1 to TRBJ1-3; the table names TRBD1, a call not compared with the DNA. TRBV21-1 is deemed a pseudogene. The sample taken for sequencing was peripheral blood. DNA of the CDR3: TGTGCCGAGCACTCCCGTCAGGGAACTGGAAACACCATATATTTT. It translates to CAEHSRQGTGNTIYF.